The rows below give T cell receptor beta chains drawn from one sample of a study of cytomegalovirus exposure and HLA in healthy donors. The method was immunoSEQ multiplex PCR; TCRdb's version includes in-frame clones alone and lacks a portion of them. The sample contains about 160,000 clones, just over 75% of which appear only once. The sequenced sample consisted of PBMCs. The source of these receptors is a middle-aged man in good health and CMV-seronegative. The CDR3 runs from the conserved cysteine through the conserved F or W. D genes are given only for firm matches. Clone sizes are given selectively: once, few, many, or a class where the clone is expanded.

len	abundance	v_gene	d_gene	j_gene	CDR3nt	CDR3aa
15	NA	TRBV27	TRBD1	TRBJ1-5	TGTGCCAGCAGTTCCGGGACAGCGCTGAATCAGCCCCAGCATTTT	CASSSGTALNQPQHF
12	NA	TRBV4-1	NA	TRBJ1-1	TGCGCCAGCAGCCTACCGGCGGCGGGGACTTTCTTT	CASSLPAAGTFF
18	once	TRBV28	TRBD2	TRBJ2-5	TGTGCCAGCAGTTTATGGTCCTTCCAAGCGGGAGGGCCGGAGACCCAGTACTTC	CASSLWSFQAGGPETQYF
15	NA	TRBV5-1	NA	TRBJ1-1	TGCGCCAGCAGCTTGGACAGACCTACGAACACTGAAGCTTTCTTT	CASSLDRPTNTEAFF
16	NA	TRBV6-6	NA	TRBJ1-3	TGTGCCAGCACCGCCTCCCTAGCCCTATCTGGAAACACCATATATTTT	CASTASLALSGNTIYF
15	NA	TRBV14	NA	TRBJ1-1	TGTGCCAGCAGCCAATTAGGACTCTTGAACACTGAAGCTTTCTTT	CASSQLGLLNTEAFF
15	NA	TRBV2	NA	TRBJ2-2	TGTGCCAGCAGGGGGGAGGTGGTGGGCACCGGGGAGCTGTTTTTT	CASRGEVVGTGELFF
14	NA	TRBV2	NA	TRBJ1-2	TGTGCCAGCAGGAGGGACACCAACTCAAACGGCTACACCTTC	CASRRDTNSNGYTF
13	NA	TRBV6-1	NA	TRBJ2-7	TGTGCCAGCAGTCCACGAGGCAGTTACGAGCAGTACTTC	CASSPRGSYEQYF
18	NA	TRBV19	TRBD1	TRBJ2-6	TGTGCCACCTTAACTGCAGGGGGAACTCCCTCTGGGGCCAACGGCCTGACTTTC	CATLTAGGTPSGANGLTF
13	few	TRBV14	NA	TRBJ2-7	TGTGCCAGCAGCCAAGTAGGGGAAGATGGGCAGTACTTC	CASSQVGEDGQYF
13	few	TRBV6-1	TRBD2	TRBJ2-1	TGTGCCACTAGACTAGCGGGAGAGGTTGAGCAGTTCTTC	CATRLAGEVEQFF
13	NA	TRBV30	NA	TRBJ1-5	TGTGCCTGGGCGGGAGACAGCAATCAGCCCCAGCATTTT	CAWAGDSNQPQHF
15	NA	TRBV13	NA	TRBJ2-7	TGTGCCAGCAGCTTAGTGGCAGGACAAAACTACGAGCAGTACTTC	CASSLVAGQNYEQYF
16	NA	TRBV5-1	NA	TRBJ1-1	TGCGCCAGCACTGCGAATCGGGGCAGGGGGAACACTGAAGCTTTCTTT	CASTANRGRGNTEAFF
14	NA	TRBV6-4	NA	TRBJ2-1	TGTGCCAGCAGTGAGAGAGCGCAGAATAATGAGCAGTTCTTC	CASSERAQNNEQFF
15	NA	TRBV10-3	TRBD2	TRBJ2-1	TGTGCCATCAGGACCCTAGCGGGCCCCCCCGGGGAGCAGTTCTTC	CAIRTLAGPPGEQFF
15	NA	TRBV27	TRBD1	TRBJ2-3	TGTGCCAGCAGTTCTGGACAGGGCCGCACAGATACGCAGTATTTT	CASSSGQGRTDTQYF
14	few	TRBV5-1	TRBD1	TRBJ2-7	TGCGCCAGCAGCCACGCTCAGGGGGCTGGCGAGCAGTACTTC	CASSHAQGAGEQYF
15	NA	TRBV19	NA	TRBJ2-3	TGTGCCAGTAGTATCACGTATTCGGGGGTCGATACGCAGTATTTT	CASSITYSGVDTQYF
13	NA	TRBV4-2	NA	TRBJ2-3	TGTGCCAGCAGCCAGCAGGGCCCAGATACGCAGTATTTT	CASSQQGPDTQYF
15	NA	TRBV30	TRBD1	TRBJ1-5	TGTGCCTGGAGTGAAACCCAGGGGGGAGGTGGGCCCCAGCATTTT	CAWSETQGGGGPQHF
15	once	TRBV7-9	NA	TRBJ1-2	TGTGCCAGCAGCTTAGAGGCGGTACCCCACTATGGCTACACCTTC	CASSLEAVPHYGYTF
13	NA	TRBV18	NA	TRBJ1-5	TGTGCCAGCTCAGGAGATCGGGGGCAGCCCCAGCATTTT	CASSGDRGQPQHF
12	NA	TRBV27	NA	TRBJ2-3	TGTGCCAGCGCACAGGGTTTAGATACGCAGTATTTT	CASAQGLDTQYF